A selection of T cell receptor beta chains follows, all from one sample in a study of naive and memory T cell subsets. TCRdb processed the UMI-ligation and nested PCR reads anew with MiXCR; each CDR3 protein has one entry. The data show some 110,000 distinct CDR3 sequences, with more than 14% seen just once and about 3% held by the top ten. Sequencing input: naive CD8+ T cells from blood. The receptors were sampled from a human donor in good health. CDR3s include the opening cysteine and the closing phenylalanine or tryptophan. A D gene is named only where the DNA matches it firmly. For some rows the clone size is stated as once, few or many, or as a class when expanded; others skip it.

j_call d_call clone_size v_call cdr3_nt cdr3_aa
TRBJ1-1 - - TRBV12-3/TRBV12-4 TGTGCCAGCAGTTTAGTCGGGGGAACAAAGACTGAAGCTTTCTTT CASSLVGGTKTEAFF
TRBJ2-1 TRBD1 - TRBV7-9 TGTGCCAGCAGCGCTTCGACAGGGTCGGACAATGAGCAGTTCTTC CASSASTGSDNEQFF
TRBJ1-4 - few TRBV7-2 TGTGCCAGCAGCTTAGGCACAGCAACTAATGAAAAACTGTTTTTT CASSLGTATNEKLFF
TRBJ2-7 - many TRBV29-1 TGCAGCGTTGAAACCCCCTGGGCTGGGACCTACGAGCAGTACTTC CSVETPWAGTYEQYF
TRBJ1-4 - few TRBV7-9 TGTGCCAGCAGCGAGGGACTTTGGGAAAAACTGTTTTTT CASSEGLWEKLFF
TRBJ2-5 - - TRBV28 TGTGCCAGCAGTTCCGACGGTGGGCGAGAGACCCAGTACTTC CASSSDGGRETQYF
TRBJ1-1 - - TRBV5-4 TGTGCCAGCAGCTTTAACAGGGAGGTAGAACCTGAAGCTTTCTTT CASSFNREVEPEAFF
TRBJ2-3 TRBD1 few TRBV11-1 TGTGCCAGCAGCTTAGTACCAGGACAGGGGCAAGATACGCAGTATTTT CASSLVPGQGQDTQYF
TRBJ2-1 - few TRBV7-9 TGTGCCGGGGGGACAGTCTACTACAATGAGCAGTTCTTC CAGGTVYYNEQFF
TRBJ2-4 - few TRBV24-1 TGTGCCACCGCGACAGGAACCAAAAACATTCAGTACTTC CATATGTKNIQYF
TRBJ1-3 - - TRBV4-3 TGCGCCAGCAGCCAGGCCCTCAGCTCTGGAAACACCATATATTTT CASSQALSSGNTIYF
TRBJ1-2 TRBD1 few TRBV4-3 TGCGCCAGCAGCCAAGGACAGGGGGGATACTATGGCTACACCTTC CASSQGQGGYYGYTF
TRBJ1-1 - few TRBV11-2 TGTGCCAGCAGTCCCGTGGGGGACACTGAAGCTTTCTTT CASSPVGDTEAFF
TRBJ2-7 - - TRBV7-2 TGTGCCAGCAGCTGGGGGGACGTAAGGGCATACGAGCAGTACTTC CASSWGDVRAYEQYF
TRBJ2-1 TRBD1 - TRBV2 TGTGCCAGCAGCCGACAGGGCAATGAGCAGTTCTTC CASSRQGNEQFF
TRBJ2-7 - - TRBV5-1 TGCGCCAGCAGCTTCGGACAGAAGCAGTACTTC CASSFGQKQYF
TRBJ2-3 - many TRBV12-3/TRBV12-4 TGTGCCAGCAGTACCCCCCTTACAGAAAAGCCAGATACGCAGTATTTT CASSTPLTEKPDTQYF
TRBJ1-4 - few TRBV20-1 TGCAGTGCTAGAGACTGGGGGGCTCATAATGAAAAACTGTTTTTT CSARDWGAHNEKLFF
TRBJ2-7 - - TRBV9 TGTGCCAGCAGCGTAGGGGACGGGGGAGGAGAGCAGTACTTC CASSVGDGGGEQYF
TRBJ1-1 - many TRBV28 TGTGCCAGCAGCTATACCAGGGTCGCTTTCTTT CASSYTRVAFF
TRBJ1-3 - many TRBV7-4 TGTGCCAGCAGCCAAGGTTACCCGCATGGAAACACCATATATTTT CASSQGYPHGNTIYF
TRBJ2-7 - few TRBV27 TGTGCCAGCAGTTTGGTTTCCATGGACCACGAGCAGTACTTC CASSLVSMDHEQYF
TRBJ2-3 TRBD2 few TRBV5-6 TGTGCCAGCAGCTTGACGGTGCGGGAGTCCTCAGATACGCAGTATTTT CASSLTVRESSDTQYF
TRBJ2-7 TRBD2 few TRBV9 TGTGCCAGCAGCACCGGGACTAGCGTCGAGCAGTACTTC CASSTGTSVEQYF
TRBJ2-2 - few TRBV6-2/TRBV6-3 TGTGCCAGCAGGGACGACACCGGGGAGCTGTTTTTT CASRDDTGELFF
TRBJ1-4 - - TRBV2 TGTGCCAGCAGTGAATACCAGGCCTATGAAAAACTGTTTTTT CASSEYQAYEKLFF
TRBJ2-1 - - TRBV5-4 TGTGCCAGCAGCTCTAATACAGGGGGGGGGAACAATGAGCAGTTCTTC CASSSNTGGGNNEQFF
TRBJ2-2 TRBD2 few TRBV4-3 TGCGCCAGCAGCTCGACCTCTAGCGGGGGGGCCACCGGGGAGCTGTTTTTT CASSSTSSGGATGELFF
TRBJ1-2 TRBD1 - TRBV11-2 TGTGCCAGCAGCTTAGGGCGACAGGGGAATGGCTACACCTTC CASSLGRQGNGYTF
TRBJ1-1 - - TRBV3-1 TGTGCCAGCAGCCCGATAGCCCGCAACACTGAAGCTTTCTTT CASSPIARNTEAFF
TRBJ2-5 - - TRBV28 TGTGCCAGCAGTTTCCGCGCGGGACGCCAGGAAGAGACCCAGTACTTC CASSFRAGRQEETQYF